The TCR beta chain described here comes from a study of beta chain features in type 1 diabetes. On the study more broadly: Taken together, all samples contributed 107,917,701 examined sorted cells. Study outcomes and limitations: TCRB CDR3 length was moderately but significantly reduced in all four CD4+ subsets of Type 1 diabetes patients.

Expressed TCRB transcripts were sequenced because the isolated RNA had all been reverse transcribed beforehand. Sequencing was performed with immunoSEQ multiplex PCR; in TCRdb, only in-frame clones are kept and a portion is missing. The table shows 150,000 to 200,000 clones, with roughly 59% occurring only once. The CDR3 loop spans 13 amino acids. V was shortened by 4 bases and J by 1 base, with 7 bases between the two germline ends. Per the germline V gene, CDR1 is SNHLY and CDR2 is FYNNEI. A word on this clone: No antigen is known for it.

Averaging approximately 120 mL, one heparinised blood draw was given by each donor. CD4+ naive, central memory, regulatory and stem cell-like memory cells were sorted via CD45RO/CCR7/CD25/CD127/CD95/CD27. The V gene is TRBV2, the J gene TRBJ1-1, with TRBD1 as a possible D gene (5 bases). The sample consisted of naive CD4+ T cells from blood. The sequence was obtained from a man aged 30 to 39 with type 1 diabetes. As DNA, the CDR3 is TGTGCCAGCAGTGCACAGGCGAACACTGAAGCTTTCTTT. Its protein is CASSAQANTEAFF.